Presented here are 19 T cell receptor beta chains from one specimen sequenced in a study of T cells in Graves' hyperthyroidism and ophthalmopathy. TCR beta CDR3 region amplification was performed from RNA transcripts. Carried out on the TCR CDR3, a first-round RT-PCR used the HTBI primer set. TCRdb re-called the multiplex PCR reads with MiXCR, one entry per CDR3 protein. The sample includes about 520,000 distinct CDR3 sequences, about 24% of them seen just once. Specimen: blood. The source of these receptors is a woman in her 30s with Graves' ophthalmopathy.

Ten or more counts support this clonotype. The chain recombines TRBV7-8 with TRBJ2-5, with D hard to call. The CDR3 loop spans 15 amino acids. Trimming left V 1 base short and J 5 bases short, with 14 bases between. CDR1 SGHVS and CDR2 FQNEAQ come from the germline V gene. The CDR3 bases are TGTGCCAGCAGCTTAGGGGCACACCGCCGGGAGACCCAGTACTTC. It translates to CASSLGAHRRETQYF. Using reference TRBV7-8 and TRBJ2-5 for the parts outside the CDR3, the full variable domain is GAGVSQSPRYKVAKRGQDVALRCDPISGHVSLFWYQQALGQGPEFLTYFQNEAQLDKSGLPSDRFFAERPEGSVSTLKIQRTQQEDSAVYLCASSLGAHRRETQYFGPGTRLLVL.

This clonotype was observed a handful of times. This sequence joins TRBV7-9 and TRBJ2-7; no clear D gene. The germline V gene encodes CDR1 SEHNR and CDR2 FQNEAQ (reference sequence). Deletions cut 4 bases from V and 3 bases from J, with 10 bases between. The CDR3 loop spans 13 amino acids. The CDR3 reads CASSSTAFYEQYF. The CDR3 DNA sequence: TGTGCCAGCAGCTCGACTGCCTTCTACGAGCAGTACTTC.

This clonotype was seen at least ten times. V usage is TRBV12-3 or TRBV12-4 and J usage is TRBJ2-7; D unresolved. The ends were cut back, 5 bases at V and 1 base at J, with 12 bases in the middle. CDR3 length: 14 residues. The CDR3 sequence is CASSPQVGSYEQYF. Here the CDR3 DNA reads TGTGCCAGCAGTCCACAAGTGGGATCCTACGAGCAGTACTTC.

At least ten counts were recorded for this clonotype. The chain couples TRBV2 to TRBJ2-5; 7 bases map to TRBD2. CDR1 is SNHLY and CDR2 is FYNNEI in the germline V gene. The CDR3 has 14 amino acids. Trimming removed 6 bases from V and 9 bases from J; junction bases left unmatched: 13. CDR3 nucleotides: TGTGCCAGCAGGGTCAGACTAGCCCTTAGGGCCCAGTACTTC. This encodes CASRVRLALRAQYF. The variable domain in full, with the rest retrieved from reference TRBV2 and TRBJ2-5, is EPEVTQTPSHQVTQMGQEVILRCVPISNHLYFYWYRQILGQKVEFLVSFYNNEISEKSEIFDDQFSVERPDGSNFTLKIRSTKLEDSAMYFCASRVRLALRAQYFGPGTRLLVL.

Many counts were recorded for this clonotype. This chain links TRBV15 with TRBJ1-1; D is uncertain. Trimming removed 0 bases from V and 3 bases from J, with 11 bases in between. The length of the CDR3 is 15 residues. CDR1 and CDR2 from the germline V gene are LNHNV and YYDKDF (reference sequence). CDR3 region: CATSRDRGGYTEAFF. DNA of the CDR3: TGTGCCACCAGCAGAGATCGAGGCGGCTACACTGAAGCTTTCTTT.

The chain joins TRBV6-1 to TRBJ2-6; TRBD1 might be the D (6 bases). CDR1 MNHNS and CDR2 SASEGT come from the germline V gene. The CDR3 extends over 18 amino acids. V shed 2 bases and J shed 0 bases, with 14 bases lying between them. The CDR3 loop is CASSEFVTGDSGANVLTF. The CDR3 coding sequence is TGTGCCAGCAGTGAATTCGTGACAGGTGACTCTGGGGCCAACGTCCTGACTTTC.

At least ten counts were recorded for this clonotype. The rearrangement uses TRBV4-2 and TRBJ2-7, with D possibly called TRBD1 or TRBD2 (6 bases each). The germline V and J ends were trimmed by 4 bases and 2 bases, with 12 bases remaining between them. The CDR3 runs to 14 residues. Germline CDR1 and CDR2: LGHNA and YNFKEQ. CDR3: CASSLDRTTYEQYF. CDR3 sequence (DNA): TGTGCCAGCAGCCTTGACAGGACTACCTACGAGCAGTACTTC.

This clonotype was detected many times. J is TRBJ2-6 and V is TRBV20-1; D is ambiguous. This CDR3 is 14 amino acids long. Germline CDR1 DFQATT, CDR2 SNEGSKA (reference sequence). The V end lost 3 bases, the J end lost 1 base, and 7 bases lay between the germline ends. The DNA for the CDR3 is TGCAGTGCTAGGCGTGGGTCTGGGGCCAACGTCCTGACTTTC. It translates to CSARRGSGANVLTF.

The rearrangement links TRBV6-2 or TRBV6-3 to TRBJ2-7, with 9 positions matching TRBD2. Losses at the gene ends were 2 bases for V and 6 bases for J; bases not matched to a gene: 5. The CDR3 spans 14 residues. CDR1 and CDR2 (germline): MNHEY, SVGEGT. The CDR3 DNA reads TGTGCCAGCAGTTACGGCGGGACTAGCTTCGAGCAGTACTTC. Residues: CASSYGGTSFEQYF.

This clonotype appeared a few times. This could be a read error, since a much larger clone is one nucleotide away. The genes are TRBV11-3 and TRBJ2-2, with unresolved D. Germline V gives CDR1 SGHNT, CDR2 YENEEA. The CDR3 is made up of 13 amino acids. The CDR3 protein is CASSSFRTSELSF. The CDR3, as DNA: TGTGCCAGCAGCTCCTTTCGAACCTCCGAGCTGTCTTTT.

This clonotype was seen only a few times. V gene TRBV12-3 or TRBV12-4 combines with J gene TRBJ1-1; 9 bases align to TRBD1. V lost 8 bases and J lost 1; bases outside the gene matches: 8. This CDR3 region has 15 residues. The CDR3 nucleotides read TGTGCCAGCCAACGGGCGGGACAGGGGAACACTGAAGCTTTCTTT. Its translation is CASQRAGQGNTEAFF.

This clonotype was seen repeatedly, ten times or more. J is TRBJ2-7 and V is TRBV2, with a weak D call TRBD2 (7 bases). Germline V CDR1 and CDR2: SNHLY, FYNNEI. The V end lost 5 bases, the J end lost 3 bases, and 17 bases lay between the germline ends. The CDR3 consists of 15 residues. CDR3 sequence reads: CASSPSAGEGYEQYF. The CDR3 DNA reads TGTGCCAGCAGTCCCTCCGCAGGGGAGGGCTACGAGCAGTACTTC.

At least ten counts were recorded for this clonotype. The J gene is TRBJ2-5, the V gene TRBV7-2; 10 bases agree with TRBD2. Per the germline V gene, CDR1 is SGHTA and CDR2 is FQGNSA. The J segment lost 2 bases and the V segment lost 6 bases, leaving 6 bases of the junction unmatched. The CDR3 totals 15 residues. The CDR3 DNA follows: TGTGCCAGCAGTCGTAGCGGGGGGCTTCAAGAGACCCAGTACTTC. Translating it yields CASSRSGGLQETQYF.

This clonotype was detected ten times or more. The rearrangement uses TRBV7-8 and TRBJ1-5, with TRBD1 identical over 7 bases. The trim removed 0 bases at V and 0 bases at J, leaving 5 bases unmatched. The germline gives CDR1 SGHVS, CDR2 FQNEAQ. The CDR3 length is 17 residues. This chain's CDR3 is CASSLAGRGYSNQPQHF. CDR3 in DNA: TGTGCCAGCAGCTTAGCGGGCAGGGGGTATAGCAATCAGCCCCAGCATTTT.

The chain carries TRBV6-1 and TRBJ2-7; possibly TRBD1 or TRBD2 for D (5 bases each). The CDR3 has 15 residues. V lost 5 bases and J lost 6, with 20 bases in between. Germline CDR1 MNHNS, CDR2 SASEGT. CDR3 nucleotide sequence: TGTGCCAGCAGTACATCTGGGGGACCCCTGTCCGAGCAGTACTTC. Its translation: CASSTSGGPLSEQYF.

This clonotype was observed many times. This rearrangement joins TRBV30 to TRBJ1-6, with D unresolved. V was cut by 1 base and J by 3 bases, with 4 bases left in between. CDR1 is GTSNPN, CDR2 SVGIG, per germline (reference sequence). The CDR3 spans 13 residues. The DNA of the CDR3 is TGTGCCTGGAGTGAAGGCTATAATTCACCCCTCCACTTT. Amino acid sequence: CAWSEGYNSPLHF.

The chain is built from TRBV2 and TRBJ2-7; D perhaps matches TRBD2 (6 bases). From germline, CDR1 is SNHLY and CDR2 FYNNEI. The V gene lost 8 bases and the J gene lost 0 bases, with 20 bases spanning the gap. The CDR3 extends over 16 amino acids. CDR3: CASFAARDLSSYEQYF. The CDR3, as DNA: TGTGCCAGCTTTGCGGCACGGGACTTAAGCTCCTACGAGCAGTACTTC.

This clonotype was picked up a small number of times. V gene TRBV11-2 combines with J gene TRBJ2-2; 8 nucleotides agree with TRBD1. Per the germline V gene, CDR1 is SGHAT and CDR2 is FQNNGV. The ends lost 6 bases at V and 3 bases at J; junction bases unmatched: 9. This CDR3 region has 16 residues. CDR3 coding DNA: TGTGCCAGCAGACAGAGCAGGGGGCAGTACACCGGGGAGCTGTTTTTT. Amino acids: CASRQSRGQYTGELFF.

Turning to this clonotype: This may come from a read error, since a much larger clone is one base off. The chain links TRBV20-1 to TRBJ1-1; possibly TRBD1 for D (5 bases). CDR1 and CDR2 from the germline V gene are DFQATT and SNEGSKA (reference sequence). This CDR3 has 14 amino acids. The germline V and J ends were trimmed by 8 bases and 6 bases, with 22 bases remaining between them. The CDR3 coding sequence is TGCAGTTCTCGATCCGGGACCCATCGGGCTGAAGCTTTCTTT. Protein: CSSRSGTHRAEAFF.